These 22 T cell receptor beta chains were all obtained from the same sample, sequenced in a study of T cells after yellow fever vaccination. Each CDR3 protein gets one entry after TCRdb re-called the 5' RACE reads with MiXCR. The sample comprises some 150,000 distinct CDR3 sequences, approximately 9.9% of which are singletons, and 36% rests with the top ten. The sequences come from CD8+ T cells sorted from PBMCs, collected 15 days after the yellow fever booster vaccination. The origin of the receptors is a man aged 18 to 30 who received the YFV17D yellow fever vaccine.

The chain combines TRBV4-2 with TRBJ2-7; 13 bases line up with TRBD2. This CDR3 spans 18 amino acids. V shed 4 bases, J shed 5 bases, and the junction held 14 bases outside the gene matches. In germline, CDR1 is LGHNA, CDR2 YNFKEQ. The CDR3 sequence is CASSPWGLAGTVWNEQYV. The CDR3 region has the DNA TGTGCCAGCAGCCCATGGGGACTAGCGGGGACCGTGTGGAACGAGCAGTACGTC.

The chain combines TRBV4-2 with TRBJ2-1; tentatively, D is TRBD2 (7 bases). This CDR3 spans 16 amino acids. Germline values: CDR1 LGHNA, CDR2 YNFKEQ. The V gene lost 0 bases and the J gene lost 2 bases, with 11 bases spanning the gap. DNA of the CDR3: TGTGCCAGCAGCCAAGAACAGGGAGGGGCCTACAATGAGCAGTTCTTC. Amino acid sequence: CASSQEQGGAYNEQFF.

In its sample, this clonotype was seen many times. The chain couples TRBV12-3 or TRBV12-4 to TRBJ2-3; 14 nucleotides match TRBD2. This CDR3 has 19 residues. V shed 6 bases and J 1 base; nucleotides not matched to a gene: 12. The CDR3 DNA follows: TGTGCCAGCAGCTCCCTAGGACTAGCGGGGGGTGACGGCACAGATACGCAGTATTTT. This translates into CASSSLGLAGGDGTDTQYF.

The genes are TRBV4-1 and TRBJ2-3; 11 nucleotides align to TRBD1. CDR1 and CDR2 (germline): MGHRA, YSYEKL. CDR3 length: 19 amino acids. Trimming at V came to 1 base and at J to 2 bases, leaving 11 bases not matched to a gene. In nucleotides, the CDR3 is TGCGCCAGCAGCCAAGGCTCTTGGCCGGGACAGGGGGTCACAGATACGCAGTATTTT. This sequence encodes CASSQGSWPGQGVTDTQYF.

The chain uses TRBV19 and TRBJ2-3; D possibly corresponds to TRBD2 (6 bases). With 7 bases removed from V and 4 bases from J, the gap between germline ends came to 12 bases. CDR3 length: 13 amino acids. From germline, CDR1 is LNHDA and CDR2 SQIVND (reference sequence). This CDR3 is CASKTWGADTQYF. CDR3 coding DNA: TGTGCCAGTAAAACCTGGGGGGCAGATACGCAGTATTTT.

This clonotype was seen a handful of times. V usage is TRBV6-2 or TRBV6-3 and J usage is TRBJ1-1, with a possible D match to TRBD1 (5 bases). V dropped 2 bases and J dropped 5 bases, with 12 bases sitting between them. The CDR3 has 14 residues. Per the germline V gene, CDR1 is MNHEY and CDR2 is SVGEGT. DNA of the CDR3: TGTGCCAGCAGTTACGCCCCAGGGTTTACTGAAGCTTTCTTT. Protein sequence: CASSYAPGFTEAFF.

This sequence joins TRBV27 and TRBJ2-2; D is uncertain. The CDR3 has 16 amino acids. Germline V gene lookup returns CDR1 MNHEY and CDR2 SMNVEV (reference sequence). Trimming took off 2 bases at V and 0 bases at J, with 10 bases between the two ends. The CDR3 spells CASSLGVKPNTGELFF. DNA for the CDR3: TGTGCCAGCAGTTTAGGAGTTAAGCCGAACACCGGGGAGCTGTTTTTT.

This sequence joins TRBV6-5 and TRBJ1-5; TRBD1 is a possible D gene (6 bases). Germline lookup yields CDR1 MNHEY and CDR2 SVGAGI. V was trimmed by 8 bases and J by 0 bases, leaving 14 bases between them. This CDR3 has 15 residues. Here the CDR3 reads CASGGPENSNQPQHF. The CDR3 DNA reads TGTGCCAGCGGGGGGCCAGAAAATAGCAATCAGCCCCAGCATTTT.

The chain is built from TRBV29-1 and TRBJ2-2, with 10 positions matching TRBD1. V lost 6 bases and J lost 6; bases outside the gene matches: 13. Germline V lookup: CDR1 SQVTM, CDR2 ANQGSEA. The CDR3 covers 16 residues. The CDR3 sequence is CSVTAPDRGHAGELFF. The CDR3 DNA sequence: TGCAGCGTCACCGCTCCTGACAGGGGGCATGCCGGGGAGCTGTTTTTT.

This clonotype was seen only a few times. CDR3 residues: CASSFTGTDYGYTF. In DNA form, the CDR3 reads TGTGCCAGCAGCTTTACAGGGACCGACTATGGCTACACCTTC. The rearrangement uses TRBV7-9 and TRBJ1-2; D perhaps matches TRBD1 (6 bases). Germline V CDR1 and CDR2: SEHNR, FQNEAQ (reference sequence). The CDR3 runs to 14 residues. The V and J ends lost 3 bases and 3 bases respectively, with 11 bases between them.

This clonotype was recorded a few times. The CDR3 sequence: CASSGTGGRNEQFF. In nucleotides, the CDR3 is TGTGCCAGCAGTGGGACAGGGGGTAGGAATGAGCAGTTCTTC. V and J are TRBV6-1 and TRBJ2-1; the match to TRBD1 covers 10 bases. The V gene's germline CDR1 is MNHNS and CDR2 SASEGT. V was clipped by 4 bases and J by 7 bases; unmatched bases: 4. CDR3 length: 14 amino acids.

The chain carries TRBV7-9 and TRBJ1-5; no clear D gene. The CDR3 sequence is 14 residues long. The germline V gene has CDR1 SEHNR and CDR2 FQNEAQ (reference sequence). Trimming cost V 4 bases and J 6 bases, with 13 bases left between them. The CDR3 nucleotides read TGTGCCAGCAGCTCCGGCGGGGAAGCTCAGCCCCAGCATTTT. The encoded protein is CASSSGGEAQPQHF.

This chain links TRBV20-1 with TRBJ1-2, with TRBD1 identical over 8 bases. Trimming removed 0 bases from V and 8 bases from J; junction bases left unmatched: 5. Germline CDR1 reads DFQATT; CDR2 reads SNEGSKA (reference sequence). CDR3 length: 13 amino acids. CDR3 amino acids: CSARDRTGYGYTF. The DNA for the CDR3 is TGCAGTGCTAGAGATAGGACAGGGTACGGCTACACCTTC.

The chain joins TRBV15 to TRBJ2-7; no definite D call. The CDR3 spans 13 residues. Germline V gene data show CDR1 as LNHNV and CDR2 as YYDKDF (reference sequence). V gave up 3 bases and J gave up 3 bases, with 9 bases separating them. The CDR3 loop reads CATSRDAYYEQYV. The CDR3 DNA reads as TGTGCCACCAGCAGGGACGCCTACTACGAGCAGTACGTC.

The chain has TRBV5-1 and TRBJ2-2, with D maybe TRBD1 (5 bases). V gave up 0 bases and J gave up 5 bases, with 11 bases separating them. The CDR3 has 15 residues. The germline V gene encodes CDR1 SGHRS and CDR2 YFSETQ. In nucleotides, the CDR3 is TGCGCCAGCAGCTTGGGCAGGGCGACGACCGGGGAGCTGTTTTTT. It specifies CASSLGRATTGELFF. Full variable domain (missing parts from reference TRBV5-1 and TRBJ2-2): KAGVTQTPRYLIKTRGQQVTLSCSPISGHRSVSWYQQTPGQGLQFLFEYFSETQRNKGNFPGRFSGRQFSNSRSEMNVSTLELGDSALYLCASSLGRATTGELFFGEGSRLTVL.

This chain joins TRBV5-1 and TRBJ2-1; 10 bases are shared with TRBD2. CDR3 length equals 17 residues. V shed 1 base, J shed 0 bases, and the junction held 4 bases outside the gene matches. Germline-derived CDR1 and CDR2 are SGHRS and YFSETQ. The CDR3 loop reads CASSLLAGVSSYNEQFF. CDR3 DNA sequence: TGCGCCAGCAGCTTGCTAGCGGGGGTGAGCTCCTACAATGAGCAGTTCTTC.

The CDR3 DNA is TGTGCCATCAGGGACAAACAAGAGACCCAGTACTTC. This translates into CAIRDKQETQYF. The V call is TRBV10-3, the J call TRBJ2-5, with D perhaps matching TRBD1 (5 bases). Between the trimmed V and J ends, which lost 6 bases and 2 bases, there was a span of 7 bases. CDR1 and CDR2 from the germline V gene are ENHRY and SYGVKD. The CDR3 consists of 12 residues.

There are a few counts of this clonotype. The gene calls are TRBV7-9 and TRBJ2-7, with 7 bases that match TRBD1. The CDR3 covers 15 residues. After removal of 5 bases from V and 2 bases from J, the junction contained 9 bases not matched to a gene. Per the germline V gene, CDR1 is SEHNR and CDR2 is FQNEAQ (reference sequence). The CDR3 DNA follows: TGTGCCAGCAGCACCGGGACAGCGGACGCCTACGAGCAGTACGTC. Its protein is CASSTGTADAYEQYV.

The chain joins TRBV6-5 to TRBJ2-1; weak D call: TRBD2 (5 bases). This CDR3 is 14 amino acids long. Between the trimmed V and J ends, which lost 8 bases and 7 bases, there was a span of 18 bases. Germline V lookup: CDR1 MNHEY, CDR2 SVGAGI. CDR3 residues: CASGRGPGLNEQFF. In DNA form, the CDR3 reads TGTGCCAGCGGGCGCGGTCCGGGATTGAATGAGCAGTTCTTC.

This clonotype was recorded a few times. V gene TRBV12-3 or TRBV12-4 combines with J gene TRBJ1-6; tentative D call: TRBD1 (6 bases). The germline V and J ends were trimmed by 6 bases and 10 bases, with 16 bases remaining between them. The CDR3 loop spans 14 amino acids. The CDR3 DNA reads as TGTGCCAGCAGACCCGAGCAGGGGAACTCACCCCTCCACTTT. Translated: CASRPEQGNSPLHF.

This clonotype was seen more than once but under ten times. CDR3 sequence: CASSGVGANTGELFF. As DNA, the CDR3 is TGTGCCAGCAGTGGGGTCGGTGCGAACACCGGGGAGCTGTTTTTT. This chain connects TRBV2 to TRBJ2-2; no reliable D call. In germline, CDR1 is SNHLY, CDR2 FYNNEI. This CDR3 is 15 amino acids long. The V and J ends lost 4 bases and 0 bases respectively, with 9 bases between them.

V is TRBV3-1 and J is TRBJ2-5, with 10 positions matching TRBD2. After removal of 5 bases from V and 1 base from J, the junction contained 4 bases not matched to a gene. CDR3 length equals 15 residues. Germline V CDR1 and CDR2: LGHDT, YNNKEL (reference sequence). CDR3 region: CASSSIAGGQETQYF. DNA for the CDR3: TGTGCCAGCAGCTCTATAGCGGGGGGCCAAGAGACCCAGTACTTC.